These 12 T cell receptor beta chains share one sample of origin, sequenced in a study of T cell clones after liver transplantation. Clones were read by immunoSEQ multiplex PCR, and TCRdb kept only the in-frame ones, dropping some. The table lists 95,000 to 130,000 clones, less than 95% of them singletons. Source: CD4+ T cells from blood, taken 12 months after liver transplant. The receptors were sampled from a human patient who received a liver transplant. Some of these T cells may belong to the graft donor.

In its sample, this clone was seen once. The chain joins TRBV2 to TRBJ2-7, with D perhaps TRBD1 (6 bases). Germline loops: CDR1 SNHLY, CDR2 FYNNEI. Trimming took 4 bases from V and 0 from J, leaving 7 bases between them. This CDR3 spans 13 amino acids. For the CDR3, the DNA is TGTGCCAGCAGTGGGGACAACTCCTACGAGCAGTACTTC. Protein product: CASSGDNSYEQYF.

This chain connects TRBV6-5 to TRBJ2-7; D is possibly TRBD1 or TRBD2 (5 bases each). The CDR3 loop spans 11 amino acids. Germline CDR1 is MNHEY and CDR2 is SVGAGI. With 7 bases removed from V and 6 bases from J, the gap between germline ends came to 10 bases. CDR3 sequence: CASMRGPEQYF. The CDR3 nucleotides read TGTGCCAGCATGAGGGGCCCCGAGCAGTACTTC.

The V gene is TRBV6-5, the J gene TRBJ1-2, with D maybe TRBD1 (6 bases). CDR1 is MNHEY and CDR2 is SVGAGI in the germline V gene. The CDR3 runs to 14 residues. Trimming removed 7 bases at V and 8 bases at J, with 20 bases between. The CDR3 DNA reads as TGTGCCAGCACCCCTTCGGGGACACCCTCCGGCTACACCTTC. This codes for CASTPSGTPSGYTF.

The chain employs TRBV28 and TRBJ1-5; no clear D. This CDR3 has 12 amino acids. Per germline, CDR1 MDHEN and CDR2 SYDVKM. V was trimmed by 4 bases and J by 12 bases, leaving 13 bases between them. The CDR3 loop reads CASSSKRNNQHF. The CDR3 nucleotides are TGTGCCAGCAGTTCGAAAAGAAACAACCAGCATTTT.

The chain links TRBV6-5 to TRBJ2-5; 10 nucleotides align to TRBD2. Germline loops: CDR1 MNHEY, CDR2 SVGAGI. The CDR3 sequence is 16 residues long. V lost 0 bases, J lost 2 bases, and 3 bases stayed unmatched. The DNA of the CDR3 is TGTGCCAGCAGTTACTCTGGGACTAGCGTACAAGAGACCCAGTACTTC. It translates to CASSYSGTSVQETQYF.

V and J are TRBV19 and TRBJ2-5, with 11 nucleotides matching TRBD2. Losses at the gene ends were 6 bases for V and 4 bases for J; bases not matched to a gene: 7. CDR1 LNHDA and CDR2 SQIVND come from the germline V gene (reference sequence). The CDR3 is 15 amino acids. CDR3 loop: CASSPPLAGAETQYF. The CDR3, as DNA: TGTGCCAGTAGCCCCCCACTAGCGGGAGCAGAGACCCAGTACTTC.

This chain joins TRBV19 and TRBJ2-1; D is possibly TRBD2 (5 bases). The CDR3 has 16 amino acids. The germline V gene encodes CDR1 LNHDA and CDR2 SQIVND (reference sequence). Trimming cost V 0 bases and J 7 bases, with 16 bases left between them. The CDR3 coding sequence is TGTGCCAGTAGTATAGAGATCGGAGGTGGTCGTAATGAGCAGTTCTTC. This codes for CASSIEIGGGRNEQFF.

The V gene is TRBV6-1, the J gene TRBJ2-1; 8 bases match TRBD2. There are 16 residues in the CDR3. The germline V gene has CDR1 MNHNS and CDR2 SASEGT. With 2 bases clipped from V and 8 bases from J, the junction kept 11 bases outside the gene matches. The CDR3 loop reads CASSELGGGKVDEQFF. CDR3 DNA sequence: TGTGCCAGCAGTGAACTGGGCGGGGGGAAGGTTGATGAGCAGTTCTTC.

As concerns this clone: Distinct nucleotide sequences in the sample also encode this CDR3. The chain uses TRBV27 and TRBJ2-5; no reliable D call. This CDR3 has 12 amino acids. V lost 1 base and J lost 5, with 5 bases in between. The V gene's germline CDR1 is MNHEY and CDR2 SMNVEV (reference sequence). For the CDR3, the DNA is TGTGCCAGCAGTTTATTGGGGGAGACCCAGTACTTC. This encodes CASSLLGETQYF.

The rearrangement links TRBV15 to TRBJ2-7, with 7 bases lining up with TRBD2. This CDR3 comprises 14 residues. The trim removed 1 base at V and 4 bases at J, leaving 4 bases unmatched. Germline CDR1 reads LNHNV; CDR2 reads YYDKDF (reference sequence). CDR3: CATSRATSFYEQYF. The CDR3 DNA sequence: TGTGCCACCAGCAGAGCGACTAGCTTTTACGAGCAGTACTTC.

J is TRBJ2-7 and V is TRBV11-3, with D hard to call. The CDR3 has 15 residues. CDR1 is SGHNT and CDR2 is YENEEA in the germline V gene. V was clipped by 3 bases and J by 1 base, with 13 bases between them. The CDR3 is CASSFGQDVSYEQYF. Written as DNA, the CDR3 is TGTGCCAGCAGCTTTGGGCAGGACGTATCCTACGAGCAGTACTTC.

Details on this clone: Other DNA sequences in the same sample also yield this CDR3. The chain carries TRBV7-6 and TRBJ1-3; D is uncertain. CDR3 length: 14 residues. Trimming removed 5 bases from V and 0 bases from J, with 8 bases in between. Germline V gives CDR1 SGHVS, CDR2 FNYEAQ. Here the CDR3 reads CASSLGSSGNTIYF. The DNA for the CDR3 is TGTGCCAGCAGCCTGGGTAGCTCTGGAAACACCATATATTTT.